The 12 T cell receptor beta chains listed next were all sequenced from one sample in a study of regulatory T cells in long-lasting Graves disease. Through Arm-PCR of CDR3 regions and iRepertoire HTBI primers, TCR beta libraries were built. TCRdb processed the multiplex PCR reads anew with MiXCR; each CDR3 protein has one entry. This table has fewer than 550,000 distinct CDR3 sequences, around a fifth appearing once. Sample time point: persistent/refractory GD, antithyroid drugs over 5 years with positive TRAb. Extracted RNA from PBMCs served as the source of the TCR library. The material sequenced was peripheral blood mononuclear cells (PBMCs), taken when the disease was refractory, from a patient treated with antithyroid drugs. These receptors all come from a female donor with Graves disease.

Many counts were recorded for this clonotype. The chain is built from TRBV28 and TRBJ2-7, with D unclear. Trimming shortened V by 3 bases and J by 0 bases, and 9 bases separated the two germline ends. Germline lookup yields CDR1 MDHEN and CDR2 SYDVKM. This CDR3 has 14 residues. CDR3 loop: CASSFVESSYEQYF. The CDR3 nucleotides read TGTGCCAGCAGTTTCGTGGAGAGCTCCTACGAGCAGTACTTC. Full variable domain (remainder filled in from reference TRBV28 and TRBJ2-7): DVKVTQSSRYLVKRTGEKVFLECVQDMDHENMFWYRQDPGLGLRLIYFSYDVKMKEKGDIPEGYSVSREKKERFSLILESASTNQTSMYLCASSFVESSYEQYFGPGTRLTVT.

This clonotype was observed a handful of times. The chain joins TRBV20-1 to TRBJ2-7; 7 nucleotides agree with TRBD1. Germline CDR1 is DFQATT and CDR2 is SNEGSKA (reference sequence). V was pared by 0 bases and J by 3 bases, with 8 bases of the junction left unmatched. There are 15 residues in the CDR3. Here the CDR3 DNA reads TGCAGTGCTAGAGACGCTCCGGGACAGATCTACGAGCAGTACTTC. Translating gives CSARDAPGQIYEQYF.

This clonotype came up many times. The rearrangement joins TRBV6-2 or TRBV6-3 to TRBJ2-7; 10 positions match TRBD2. This CDR3 is built from 13 residues. Trimming at V came to 2 bases and at J to 6 bases, leaving 1 base not matched to a gene. Germline CDR1 reads MNHEY; CDR2 reads SVGEGT. The CDR3 here is CASSYVAGGEQYF. Written as DNA, the CDR3 is TGTGCCAGCAGTTACGTAGCGGGGGGCGAGCAGTACTTC.

The chain uses TRBV7-9 and TRBJ1-5; no reliable D call. With 1 base removed from V and 11 bases from J, the gap between germline ends came to 12 bases. CDR3 length: 13 residues. Per the germline V gene, CDR1 is SEHNR and CDR2 is FQNEAQ (reference sequence). The chain's CDR3 is CASSLGGDPAQHF. As DNA, the CDR3 is TGTGCCAGCAGCTTAGGCGGAGATCCAGCCCAGCATTTT.

This clonotype was counted many times. The chain employs TRBV12-3 or TRBV12-4 and TRBJ2-5, with 9 bases aligning to TRBD1. The V and J ends lost 3 bases and 5 bases, in that order; junction bases with no gene match: 7. The CDR3 is 15 amino acids. CDR3 sequence reads: CASSFLQGARETQYF. Written as DNA, the CDR3 is TGTGCCAGCAGTTTCTTACAGGGGGCCAGGGAGACCCAGTACTTC.

The J gene is TRBJ1-3, the V gene TRBV20-1; the D is unclear. This CDR3 comprises 12 residues. Between the trimmed V and J ends, which lost 5 bases and 4 bases, there was a span of 9 bases. Germline assignment: CDR1 DFQATT and CDR2 SNEGSKA (reference sequence). The CDR3 here is CSAQGSGNTIYF. The CDR3 DNA sequence: TGCAGTGCTCAAGGGTCCGGAAACACCATATATTTT.

This clonotype was counted many times. This rearrangement joins TRBV27 to TRBJ1-1; unclear D gene. Deletions cut 6 bases from V and 4 bases from J, with 12 bases between. The CDR3 has 13 amino acids. Germline lookup yields CDR1 MNHEY and CDR2 SMNVEV (reference sequence). Here the CDR3 DNA reads TGTGCCAGCAGCCCCCAAGGAGTCACTGAAGCTTTCTTT. It codes for CASSPQGVTEAFF.

The V gene is TRBV9, the J gene TRBJ1-3; 7 positions agree with TRBD1. The germline V gene has CDR1 SGDLS and CDR2 YYNGEE. The length of the CDR3 is 14 residues. J gave up 8 bases and V 4 bases, and 9 bases lay outside the gene matches. In nucleotides, the CDR3 is TGTGCCAGCAGCCCAGGGGACAGCCCGGACACCATATATTTT. This gives the protein CASSPGDSPDTIYF.

This clonotype has a handful of counts. This chain connects TRBV2 to TRBJ1-4; D unclear. V was pared by 7 bases and J by 7 bases, with 13 bases between. The CDR3 totals 13 residues. Germline CDR1 SNHLY, CDR2 FYNNEI. The CDR3 here is CASTPHHGEKLFF. In nucleotides, the CDR3 is TGTGCCAGCACCCCTCATCACGGTGAAAAACTGTTTTTT. Variable domain in full (rest from reference TRBV2 and TRBJ1-4): EPEVTQTPSHQVTQMGQEVILRCVPISNHLYFYWYRQILGQKVEFLVSFYNNEISEKSEIFDDQFSVERPDGSNFTLKIRSTKLEDSAMYFCASTPHHGEKLFFGSGTQLSVL.

As regards this clonotype: Given a much more abundant clone one base away, this may be a read error. The V and J genes are TRBV2 and TRBJ1-4; weak D call: TRBD1 (6 bases). Looked up from germline, CDR1 is SNHLY and CDR2 is FYNNEI. The CDR3 covers 13 residues. CDR3 in DNA: TGTTCCAGCAAGGGGGGCGCGGGTGAAAAACTGTTTTTT. Translation gives CSSKGGAGEKLFF.

The chain joins TRBV19 to TRBJ1-1; D remains ambiguous. The CDR3 has 17 amino acids. V was trimmed by 0 bases and J by 0 bases, leaving 14 bases between them. Looked up from germline, CDR1 is LNHDA and CDR2 is SQIVND (reference sequence). The CDR3 DNA reads as TGTGCCAGTAGTATAGAGGGTTCAGCGGCGATGAACACTGAAGCTTTCTTT. It encodes CASSIEGSAAMNTEAFF.

There are many counts of this clonotype. The rearrangement links TRBV2 to TRBJ2-7, with D maybe TRBD1 (5 bases). Germline CDR1 reads SNHLY; CDR2 reads FYNNEI. This CDR3 spans 14 amino acids. Trimming cost V 6 bases and J 2 bases, with 14 bases left between them. CDR3 nucleotides: TGTGCCAGCAGGCGCACTTGGGGCGCCTACGAGCAGTACTTC. Amino acid sequence: CASRRTWGAYEQYF.